This TCR beta chain was identified in a study of blood T cell repertoires in COVID-19. As for the study in general: Donors in the United States, Italy and Spain gave samples during acute or convalescent COVID-19. PBMCs, B-cell-depleted T cells, or T cells provided the cDNA or gDNA that made up the material.

The germline V gene encodes CDR1 SGHRS and CDR2 YFSETQ. CDR3 length equals 14 residues. The junction had 4 bases not matched to a gene; V was cut back by 4 bases and J by 2 bases. How the authors handled the data: Estimation of nucleated cell counts relied on the amplification of reference gene primers. Clones were read by immunoSEQ multiplex PCR, and TCRdb kept only the in-frame ones, dropping some. From that table come the V and J calls and clone size; the DNA was used to work out D and trimming. This table has 130,000 to 150,000 clones, 81% appearing once. The material sequenced was peripheral blood. The chain combines TRBV5-1 with TRBJ2-7, with 9 bases lining up with TRBD2. The source is a human donor in a cohort sampled during active COVID-19. The CDR3 bases are TGCGCCAGCAGCCCGGGACTAGCCCCCTACGAGCAGTACTTC. It encodes CASSPGLAPYEQYF.